Each of the 11 T cell receptor beta chains below was sequenced from the same sample in a study of monozygotic twins with cystic fibrosis. Generated by immunoSEQ multiplex PCR, the TCRdb table keeps only in-frame clones and is missing some. The sample lists roughly 32,000 clones, approximately 96% seen once, with around 0.17% in the top ten. The sample taken for sequencing was blood. The receptors here all came from a girl aged 2-9 years with cystic fibrosis.

J is TRBJ2-1 and V is TRBV6-6; no clear D gene. Trimming removed 0 bases from V and 4 bases from J, with 7 bases in between. This CDR3 comprises 14 residues. The germline CDR1 and CDR2 sequences are MNHNY and SVGAGI (reference sequence). The CDR3 coding sequence is TGTGCCAGCAGTTACTCGATGGTATACAATGAGCAGTTCTTC. Its translation is CASSYSMVYNEQFF.

This clone was seen a single time. This sequence joins TRBV7-8 and TRBJ2-1; 10 bases line up with TRBD2. The V and J ends lost 5 bases and 7 bases, in that order; junction bases with no gene match: 17. The CDR3 sequence is 18 residues long. Germline V gene data show CDR1 as SGHVS and CDR2 as FQNEAQ. This chain's CDR3 is CASSREGPRTSGRNEQFF. DNA for the CDR3: TGTGCCAGCAGCAGGGAGGGACCCCGGACTAGCGGAAGGAATGAGCAGTTCTTC.

The chain joins TRBV19 to TRBJ1-1; 10 bases agree with TRBD1. Per germline, CDR1 LNHDA and CDR2 SQIVND (reference sequence). Losses at the gene ends were 1 base for V and 6 bases for J; bases not matched to a gene: 5. There are 15 residues in the CDR3. CDR3 region: CASSIAGQGGSEAFF. CDR3 in DNA: TGTGCCAGTAGTATAGCTGGACAGGGGGGATCTGAAGCTTTCTTT.

This clone has only one observation. The genes are TRBV27 and TRBJ2-2; 7 nucleotides align to TRBD1. The CDR3 has 15 amino acids. Per the germline V gene, CDR1 is MNHEY and CDR2 is SMNVEV (reference sequence). Trimming removed 6 bases from V and 1 base from J; junction bases left unmatched: 5. The DNA of the CDR3 is TGTGCCAGCAGAACGACAGGGAAGAACACCGGGGAGCTGTTTTTT. Translating gives CASRTTGKNTGELFF.

This sequence joins TRBV5-6 and TRBJ1-1, with D possibly being TRBD1 (6 bases). The V gene lost 4 bases and the J gene lost 1 base, with 11 bases spanning the gap. The CDR3 length is 14 residues. The germline CDR1 and CDR2 sequences are SGHDT and YYEEEE. The CDR3 loop is CASSTGTSNTEAFF. CDR3 sequence (DNA): TGTGCCAGCAGCACCGGGACATCGAACACTGAAGCTTTCTTT.

The V call is TRBV16, the J call TRBJ2-5; 10 bases are shared with TRBD1. Trimming took 0 bases from V and 5 from J; bases not matched to a gene: 3. This CDR3 region has 15 residues. CDR1 is KGHSY and CDR2 is FQNENV in the germline V gene. DNA of the CDR3: TGTGCCAGCAGCCAATCCGGGACAGGGGACGAGACCCAGTACTTC. Residues: CASSQSGTGDETQYF.

The genes are TRBV6-1 and TRBJ1-3; D call uncertain. There are 11 residues in the CDR3. CDR1 and CDR2 from the germline V gene are MNHNS and SASEGT. V was trimmed by 9 bases and J by 9 bases, leaving 12 bases between them. In nucleotides, the CDR3 is TGTGCCAGTGGTGAGGGCCTCACCATATATTTT. Its translation is CASGEGLTIYF.

V and J are TRBV6-5 and TRBJ1-2; 8 bases fit TRBD1. Per the germline V gene, CDR1 is MNHEY and CDR2 is SVGAGI. This CDR3 contains 13 residues. Losses at the gene ends were 6 bases for V and 6 bases for J; bases not matched to a gene: 6. The CDR3 region has the DNA TGTGCCAGCAGCAGACAGGGGAACAATGGCTACACCTTC. It codes for CASSRQGNNGYTF.

As DNA, the CDR3 is TGTGCCAGCACCACTTCCGGGACAGGGCACCGTGAAGCTTTCTTT. Amino acid sequence: CASTTSGTGHREAFF. The chain combines TRBV6-5 with TRBJ1-1; 9 bases agree with TRBD1. V was pared by 7 bases and J by 7 bases, with 13 bases of the junction left unmatched. Per the germline V gene, CDR1 is MNHEY and CDR2 is SVGAGI. This CDR3 has 15 amino acids.

V and J are TRBV7-9 and TRBJ1-5; D ambiguous. V was pared by 4 bases and J by 6 bases, with 16 bases between. The CDR3 is made up of 15 amino acids. Germline V gene sequence: CDR1 SEHNR, CDR2 FQNEAQ (reference sequence). CDR3: CASSSDNVRGQPQHF. The DNA for the CDR3 is TGTGCCAGCAGCTCAGATAACGTCCGGGGTCAGCCCCAGCATTTT.

For this clone: A read error may produce the germline difference seen at one junction end. The chain combines TRBV25-1 with TRBJ2-1; D may match TRBD1 or TRBD2 (6 bases each). The CDR3 sequence is 13 residues long. In germline, CDR1 is MGHDK, CDR2 SYGVNS. CDR3 in DNA: TGTGCCAGCAGTGAATCGGGGGCCTCCTCCGTGGTCTTC. Translating it yields CASSESGASSVVF.